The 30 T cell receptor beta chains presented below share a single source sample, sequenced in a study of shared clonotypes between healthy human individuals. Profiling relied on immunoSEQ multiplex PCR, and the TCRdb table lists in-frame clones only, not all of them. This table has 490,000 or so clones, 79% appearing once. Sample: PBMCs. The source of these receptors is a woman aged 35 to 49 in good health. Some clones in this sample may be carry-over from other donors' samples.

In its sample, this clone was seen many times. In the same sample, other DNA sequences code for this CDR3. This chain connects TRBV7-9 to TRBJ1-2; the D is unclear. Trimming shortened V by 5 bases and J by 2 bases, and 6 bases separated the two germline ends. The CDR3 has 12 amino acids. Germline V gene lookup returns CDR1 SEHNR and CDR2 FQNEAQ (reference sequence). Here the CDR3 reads CASSPGNYGYTF. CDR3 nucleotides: TGTGCCAGCAGCCCCGGCAACTATGGCTACACCTTC.

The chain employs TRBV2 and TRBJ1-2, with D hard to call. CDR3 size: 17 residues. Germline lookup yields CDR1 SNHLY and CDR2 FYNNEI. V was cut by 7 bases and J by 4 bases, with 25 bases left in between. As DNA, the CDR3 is TGTGCCAGCACCCATCTTACAGCGGGAGGGATCCTCTATGGCTACACCTTC. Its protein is CASTHLTAGGILYGYTF.

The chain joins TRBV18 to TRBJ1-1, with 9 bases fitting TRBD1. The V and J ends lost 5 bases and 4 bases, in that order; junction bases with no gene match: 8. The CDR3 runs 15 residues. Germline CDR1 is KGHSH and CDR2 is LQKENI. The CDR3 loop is CASSSTGGGGTEAFF. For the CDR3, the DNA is TGTGCCAGCTCAAGTACAGGGGGCGGTGGCACTGAAGCTTTCTTT.

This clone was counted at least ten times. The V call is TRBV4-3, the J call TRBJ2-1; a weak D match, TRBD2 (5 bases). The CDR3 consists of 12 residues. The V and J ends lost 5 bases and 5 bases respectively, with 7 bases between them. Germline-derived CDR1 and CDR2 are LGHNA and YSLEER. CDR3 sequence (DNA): TGCGCCAGCAGCGACGGGAACAATGAGCAGTTCTTC. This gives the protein CASSDGNNEQFF.

CDR3 coding DNA: TGCGCCAGCAGCTTGTTCCCAGGTGGGGACACTGAAGCTTTCTTT. Translating gives CASSLFPGGDTEAFF. The chain joins TRBV5-1 to TRBJ1-1; D ambiguous. V was cut by 1 base and J by 3 bases, with 13 bases left in between. CDR1 is SGHRS, CDR2 YFSETQ, per germline. The CDR3 loop spans 15 amino acids.

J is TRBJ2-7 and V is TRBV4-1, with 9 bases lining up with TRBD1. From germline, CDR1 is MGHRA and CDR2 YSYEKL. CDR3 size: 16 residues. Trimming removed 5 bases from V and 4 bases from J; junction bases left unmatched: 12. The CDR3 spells CASSSDRDRARYEQYF. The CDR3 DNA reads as TGCGCCAGCAGCTCAGACCGGGACAGGGCTAGGTACGAGCAGTACTTC.

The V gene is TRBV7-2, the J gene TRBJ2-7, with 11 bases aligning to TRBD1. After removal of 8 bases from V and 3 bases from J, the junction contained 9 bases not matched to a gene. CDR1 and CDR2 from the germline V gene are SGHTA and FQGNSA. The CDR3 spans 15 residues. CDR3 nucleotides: TGTGCCAGCGGGCAAGGGACAGGGGGTATCTACGAGCAGTACTTC. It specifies CASGQGTGGIYEQYF.

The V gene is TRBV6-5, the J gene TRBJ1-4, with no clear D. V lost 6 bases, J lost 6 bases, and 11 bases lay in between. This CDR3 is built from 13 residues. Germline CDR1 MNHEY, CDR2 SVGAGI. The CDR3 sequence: CASRPPGDEKLFF. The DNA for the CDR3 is TGTGCCAGCAGGCCGCCGGGAGATGAAAAACTGTTTTTT.

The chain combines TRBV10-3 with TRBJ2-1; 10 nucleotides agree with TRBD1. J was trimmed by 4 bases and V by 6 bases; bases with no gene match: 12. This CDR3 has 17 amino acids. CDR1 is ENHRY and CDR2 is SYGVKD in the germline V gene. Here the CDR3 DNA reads TGTGCCATCAGGGGACAGGGGACGGGACTAGGATACAATGAGCAGTTCTTC. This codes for CAIRGQGTGLGYNEQFF.

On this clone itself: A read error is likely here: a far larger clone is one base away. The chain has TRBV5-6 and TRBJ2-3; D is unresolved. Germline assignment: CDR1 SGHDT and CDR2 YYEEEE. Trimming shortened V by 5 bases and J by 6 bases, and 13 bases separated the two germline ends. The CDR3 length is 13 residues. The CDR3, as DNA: TGTGCCAGCAGACTCATACCGGATGATACGCAGTATTTT. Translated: CASRLIPDDTQYF.

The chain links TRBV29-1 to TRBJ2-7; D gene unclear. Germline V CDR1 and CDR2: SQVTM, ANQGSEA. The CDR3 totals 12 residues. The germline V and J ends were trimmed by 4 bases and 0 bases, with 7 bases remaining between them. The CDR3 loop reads CSVGVVSYEQYF. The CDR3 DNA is TGCAGCGTTGGAGTAGTCTCCTACGAGCAGTACTTC.

CDR3 amino acids: CASSIVAVGYNEQFF. The CDR3 DNA is TGTGCCAGTAGTATAGTAGCGGTGGGCTACAATGAGCAGTTCTTC. The J gene is TRBJ2-1, the V gene TRBV19; D perhaps matches TRBD2 (6 bases). Trimming cost V 1 base and J 3 bases, with 10 bases left between them. The CDR3 length is 15 residues. Per the germline V gene, CDR1 is LNHDA and CDR2 is SQIVND (reference sequence).

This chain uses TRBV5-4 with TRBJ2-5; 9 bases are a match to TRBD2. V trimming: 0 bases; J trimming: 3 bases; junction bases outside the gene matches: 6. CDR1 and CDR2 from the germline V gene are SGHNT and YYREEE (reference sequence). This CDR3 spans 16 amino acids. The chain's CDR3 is CASSLEGGRAEETQYF. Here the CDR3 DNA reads TGTGCCAGCAGCTTGGAAGGCGGGAGGGCCGAAGAGACCCAGTACTTC.

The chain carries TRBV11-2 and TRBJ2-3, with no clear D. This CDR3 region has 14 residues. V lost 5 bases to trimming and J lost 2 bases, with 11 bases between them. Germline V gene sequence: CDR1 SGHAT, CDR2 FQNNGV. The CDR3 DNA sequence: TGTGCCAGCAGCCTCCGACTGATCACAGATACGCAGTATTTT. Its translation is CASSLRLITDTQYF.

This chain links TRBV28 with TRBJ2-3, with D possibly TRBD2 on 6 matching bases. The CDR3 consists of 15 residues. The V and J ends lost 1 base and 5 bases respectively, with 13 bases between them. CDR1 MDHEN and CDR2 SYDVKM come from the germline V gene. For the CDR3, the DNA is TGTGCCAGCAGTTTATTAGTCGGGAGCGGAGATACGCAGTATTTT. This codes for CASSLLVGSGDTQYF.

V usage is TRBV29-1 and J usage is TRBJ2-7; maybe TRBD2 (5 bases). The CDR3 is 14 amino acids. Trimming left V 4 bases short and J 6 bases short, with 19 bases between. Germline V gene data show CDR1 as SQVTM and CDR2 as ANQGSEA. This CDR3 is CSVGRAGPSSEQYF. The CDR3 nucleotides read TGCAGCGTTGGGCGGGCAGGTCCGTCGTCCGAGCAGTACTTC.

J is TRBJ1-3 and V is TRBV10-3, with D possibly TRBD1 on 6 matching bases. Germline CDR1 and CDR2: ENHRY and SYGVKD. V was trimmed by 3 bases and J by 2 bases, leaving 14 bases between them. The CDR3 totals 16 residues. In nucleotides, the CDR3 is TGTGCCATCAGTGACAGGGGAGGAAGGACTGGAAACACCATATATTTT. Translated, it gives CAISDRGGRTGNTIYF.

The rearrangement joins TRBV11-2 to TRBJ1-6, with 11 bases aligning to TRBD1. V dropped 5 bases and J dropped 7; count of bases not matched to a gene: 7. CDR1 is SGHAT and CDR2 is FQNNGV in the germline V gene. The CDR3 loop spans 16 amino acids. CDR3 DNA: TGTGCCAGCAGCCAAGGACAGGGGGCATGGAATTCACCCCTCCACTTT. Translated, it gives CASSQGQGAWNSPLHF. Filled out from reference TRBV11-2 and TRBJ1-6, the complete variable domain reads EAGVAQSPRYKIIEKRQSVAFWCNPISGHATLYWYQQILGQGPKLLIQFQNNGVVDDSQLPKDRFSAERLKGVDSTLKIQPAKLEDSAVYLCASSQGQGAWNSPLHFGNGTRLTVT.

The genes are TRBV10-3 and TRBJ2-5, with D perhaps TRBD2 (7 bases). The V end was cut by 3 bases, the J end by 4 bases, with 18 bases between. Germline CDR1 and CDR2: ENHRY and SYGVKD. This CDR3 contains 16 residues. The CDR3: CAISDPRGGGGETQYF. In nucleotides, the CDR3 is TGTGCCATCAGTGACCCGAGGGGGGGAGGGGGAGAGACCCAGTACTTC.

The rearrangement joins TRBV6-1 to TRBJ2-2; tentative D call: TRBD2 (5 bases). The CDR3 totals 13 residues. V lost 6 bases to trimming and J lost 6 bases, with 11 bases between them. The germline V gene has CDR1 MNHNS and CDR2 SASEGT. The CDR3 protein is CASSPTRAGELFF. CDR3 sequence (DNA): TGTGCCAGCAGCCCAACTAGGGCCGGGGAGCTGTTTTTT.

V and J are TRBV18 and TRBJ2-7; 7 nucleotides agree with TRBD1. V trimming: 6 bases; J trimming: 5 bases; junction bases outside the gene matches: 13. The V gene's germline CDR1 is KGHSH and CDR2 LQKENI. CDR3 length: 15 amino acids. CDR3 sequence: CASSPGRSTGNEQYF. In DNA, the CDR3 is TGTGCCAGCTCCCCCGGTAGGTCGACAGGGAACGAGCAGTACTTC. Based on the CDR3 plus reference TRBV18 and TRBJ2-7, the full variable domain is NAGVMQNPRHLVRRRGQEARLRCSPMKGHSHVYWYRQLPEEGLKFMVYLQKENIIDESGMPKERFSAEFPKEGPSILRIQQVVRGDSAAYFCASSPGRSTGNEQYFGPGTRLTVT.

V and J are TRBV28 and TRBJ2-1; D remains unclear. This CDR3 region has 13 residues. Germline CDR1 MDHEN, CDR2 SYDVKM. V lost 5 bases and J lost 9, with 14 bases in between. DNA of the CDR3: TGTGCCAGCAGTACTCTAGGAATCCCTGAGCAGTTCTTC. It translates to CASSTLGIPEQFF.

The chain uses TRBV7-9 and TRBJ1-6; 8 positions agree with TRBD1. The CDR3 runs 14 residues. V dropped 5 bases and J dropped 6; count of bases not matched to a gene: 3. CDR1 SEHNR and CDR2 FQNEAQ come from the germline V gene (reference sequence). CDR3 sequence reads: CASSDRGSNSPLHF. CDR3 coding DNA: TGTGCCAGCAGCGACAGGGGTAGTAATTCACCCCTCCACTTT.

In DNA, the CDR3 is TGTGCCAGCAACGGACAGACGATGAACACCGGGGAGCTGTTTTTT. Translating it yields CASNGQTMNTGELFF. The chain employs TRBV7-9 and TRBJ2-2; D perhaps matches TRBD1 (6 bases). The germline CDR1 and CDR2 sequences are SEHNR and FQNEAQ (reference sequence). The V end lost 7 bases, the J end lost 1 base, and 13 bases lay between the germline ends. The CDR3 contains 15 residues.

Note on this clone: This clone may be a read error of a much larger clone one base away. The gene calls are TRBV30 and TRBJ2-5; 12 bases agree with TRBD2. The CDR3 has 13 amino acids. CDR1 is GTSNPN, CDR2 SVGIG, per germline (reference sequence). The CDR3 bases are TGTGCCTGGAGTCGACTAGCGGGAGAGGCCCAGTACTTC. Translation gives CAWSRLAGEAQYF.

In DNA form, the CDR3 reads TGTGCCAGTAGTATTTCCAGCGGATTGCCCTACGAGCAGTACTTC. This sequence encodes CASSISSGLPYEQYF. V gene TRBV19 combines with J gene TRBJ2-7; tentative D call: TRBD2 (5 bases). The CDR3 is made up of 15 amino acids. Germline V lookup: CDR1 LNHDA, CDR2 SQIVND (reference sequence). The V end was cut by 3 bases, the J end by 2 bases, with 14 bases between.

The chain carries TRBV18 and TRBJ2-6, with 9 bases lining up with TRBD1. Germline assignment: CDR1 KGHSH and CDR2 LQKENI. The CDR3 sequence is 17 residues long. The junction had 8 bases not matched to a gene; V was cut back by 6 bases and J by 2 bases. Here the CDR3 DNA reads TGTGCCAGCTCCGAACGGACAGGGGCAACTGGGGCCAACGTCCTGACTTTC. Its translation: CASSERTGATGANVLTF.

CDR3 residues: CASSQPTSGVEEQYF. The CDR3 bases are TGTGCCAGCAGTCAGCCGACTAGCGGGGTTGAAGAGCAGTACTTC. The V gene is TRBV6-6, the J gene TRBJ2-7; 11 bases agree with TRBD2. The trim removed 5 bases at V and 7 bases at J, leaving 10 bases unmatched. In germline, CDR1 is MNHNY, CDR2 SVGAGI (reference sequence). This CDR3 spans 15 amino acids.

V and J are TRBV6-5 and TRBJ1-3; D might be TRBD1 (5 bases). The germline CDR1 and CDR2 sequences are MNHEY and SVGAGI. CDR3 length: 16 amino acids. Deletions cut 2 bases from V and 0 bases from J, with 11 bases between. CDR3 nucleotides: TGTGCCAGCAGTTACGGGGGAATCCGCTCTGGAAACACCATATATTTT. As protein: CASSYGGIRSGNTIYF.

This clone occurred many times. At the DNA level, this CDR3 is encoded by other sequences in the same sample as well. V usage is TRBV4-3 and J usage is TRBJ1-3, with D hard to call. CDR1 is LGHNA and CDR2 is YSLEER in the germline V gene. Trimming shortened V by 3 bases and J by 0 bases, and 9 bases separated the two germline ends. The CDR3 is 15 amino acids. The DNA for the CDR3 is TGCGCCAGCAGCCAGACCTATAGCTCTGGAAACACCATATATTTT. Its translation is CASSQTYSSGNTIYF.